This TCR beta chain was recorded in a study of cytomegalovirus exposure and HLA in healthy donors. Study-wide results and limits: The study dropped some indistinguishable V segments, TRBV6-2 and TRBV6-3 among them.

Primers included in the PCR were 60 Vbeta and 13 Jbeta primers. The assay was immunoSEQ multiplex PCR, and TCRdb's table has in-frame clones only and misses some. The table lists fewer than 110,000 clones, around 77% of them singletons. The CDR3 runs 16 residues. Trimming removed 0 bases at V and 3 bases at J, with 12 bases between. The germline V gene has CDR1 SGHTA and CDR2 FQGNSA. Worth noting for this clone: Its antigen remains unknown.

V is TRBV7-2 and J is TRBJ2-1; D is possibly TRBD2 (6 bases). Material for sequencing was PBMCs. This TCR derives from a male donor in good health and CMV-seronegative. Here the CDR3 DNA reads TGTGCCAGCAGCTTAGCTCGGCTAGCGAACTACAATGAGCAGTTCTTC. As protein: CASSLARLANYNEQFF.